The next 14 T cell receptor beta chains were all read from a single sample in a study of post-analysis software for immune sequencing data. Whole-study results and caveats: Roughly five TRBV segments were significantly more frequent in patients than in controls. TRBV5-6, TRBV5-1 and TRBV20-1 were among these segments.

Unique molecular identifiers featured in each of the TCR beta cDNA libraries. TCRdb reanalysed the PCR reads using MiXCR and keeps one entry per CDR3 protein. This table holds just over 250,000 distinct CDR3 sequences, roughly a third found once. Their cognate antigens are unknown. The sample consisted of blood. These receptors were collected from a girl between 5 and 17 years old with multiple sclerosis.

This clonotype was seen many times. This rearrangement joins TRBV2 to TRBJ2-6; D is unclear. The CDR3 totals 15 residues. Germline-derived CDR1 and CDR2 are SNHLY and FYNNEI. Trimming cost V 7 bases and J 0 bases, with 10 bases left between them. The CDR3 nucleotides read TGTGCCAGCACCGTCAGCAGCTCTGGGGCCAACGTCCTGACTTTC. It is translated as CASTVSSSGANVLTF.

In its sample, this clonotype was seen a few times. The chain combines TRBV27 with TRBJ1-1; 7 positions agree with TRBD1. This CDR3 comprises 15 residues. Germline V gene data show CDR1 as MNHEY and CDR2 as SMNVEV (reference sequence). After removal of 4 bases from V and 6 bases from J, the junction contained 11 bases not matched to a gene. Here the CDR3 DNA reads TGTGCCAGCAGTTGGGGGATCAGGGGGGAGTCTGAAGCTTTCTTT. It translates to CASSWGIRGESEAFF.

This clonotype showed up just a few times. CDR3 nucleotide sequence: TGTGCTAGTGCCAAGGGGGACAGACTAACGTACGAGCAGTACTTC. Translating gives CASAKGDRLTYEQYF. The chain carries TRBV12-5 and TRBJ2-7; 7 bases match TRBD1. CDR1 LGHNT and CDR2 FRNRAP come from the germline V gene. J gave up 4 bases and V 7 bases, and 13 bases lay outside the gene matches. This CDR3 contains 15 residues.

CDR3 sequence reads: CASRAASGTGTNEQFF. Here the CDR3 DNA reads TGTGCCAGCAGAGCCGCGTCCGGGACAGGGACCAATGAGCAGTTCTTC. The chain combines TRBV6-2 or TRBV6-3 with TRBJ2-1, with 9 bases identical to TRBD1. The length of the CDR3 is 16 residues. With V trimmed by 6 bases and J by 6 bases, 12 bases remained unmatched. CDR1 MNHEY and CDR2 SVGEGT come from the germline V gene.

This clonotype was detected many times. The V call is TRBV27, the J call TRBJ1-2, with a tentative D call TRBD1 (6 bases). V shed 8 bases and J shed 4 bases, with 20 bases lying between them. Looked up from germline, CDR1 is MNHEY and CDR2 is SMNVEV (reference sequence). The CDR3 extends over 15 amino acids. The CDR3 loop is CASGEGDGSGYGYTF. CDR3 nucleotides: TGTGCCAGCGGTGAGGGGGACGGCAGCGGCTATGGCTACACCTTC.

The sample holds many counts of this clonotype. The chain joins TRBV4-2 to TRBJ2-1; 11 nucleotides align to TRBD2. The junction had 10 bases not matched to a gene; V was cut back by 0 bases and J by 3 bases. The CDR3 runs to 19 residues. Germline loops: CDR1 LGHNA, CDR2 YNFKEQ. The CDR3 DNA reads as TGTGCCAGCAGCCAAGATTTTACCCCGGGACTAGCGGACTACAATGAGCAGTTCTTC. This encodes CASSQDFTPGLADYNEQFF.

This chain links TRBV7-9 with TRBJ1-2; maybe TRBD1 (5 bases). The CDR3 contains 14 residues. V was trimmed by 5 bases and J by 2 bases, leaving 12 bases between them. From germline, CDR1 is SEHNR and CDR2 FQNEAQ (reference sequence). CDR3 sequence reads: CASSREQANYGYTF. The CDR3 nucleotides are TGTGCCAGCAGCCGGGAACAGGCAAACTATGGCTACACCTTC.

This rearrangement joins TRBV20-1 to TRBJ2-3; 10 nucleotides agree with TRBD2. The germline CDR1 and CDR2 sequences are DFQATT and SNEGSKA (reference sequence). The CDR3 totals 15 residues. V gave up 7 bases and J gave up 5 bases; unmatched junction bases: 12. CDR3: CSVGSAGGGQDTQYF. CDR3 nucleotides: TGCAGTGTTGGTTCAGCGGGAGGGGGACAAGATACGCAGTATTTT.

This clonotype was counted ten times or more. The rearrangement links TRBV5-1 to TRBJ2-5; 12 nucleotides match TRBD2. Per the germline V gene, CDR1 is SGHRS and CDR2 is YFSETQ. The CDR3 is 16 residues long. J lost 2 bases, V lost 2 bases, and 4 bases had no gene match. CDR3 bases: TGCGCCAGCAGCTTCACCGGGACTAGCGGGCAAGAGACCCAGTACTTC. Its translation is CASSFTGTSGQETQYF.

A note on this clonotype: This may stem from a read error, because a much larger clone lies one nucleotide away. J is TRBJ1-2 and V is TRBV28; tentatively, D is TRBD1 (5 bases). Germline CDR1 reads MDHEN; CDR2 reads SYDVKM. Trimming removed 10 bases at V and 10 bases at J, with 16 bases between. CDR3 length equals 11 residues. The CDR3 spells CATSFGDDYTF. For the CDR3, the DNA is TGTGCCACTTCCTTCGGGGACGACTACACCTTC.

The genes are TRBV28 and TRBJ2-2; D is uncertain. V shed 7 bases and J shed 4 bases, with 16 bases lying between them. This CDR3 has 15 residues. Germline CDR1 is MDHEN and CDR2 is SYDVKM. CDR3 residues: CASTPASPSTGELFF. The CDR3 DNA is TGTGCCAGCACCCCAGCGTCCCCCAGCACCGGGGAGCTGTTTTTT.

The chain recombines TRBV20-1 with TRBJ2-2, with a weak D call TRBD2 (6 bases). CDR3 length: 12 amino acids. The germline gives CDR1 DFQATT, CDR2 SNEGSKA (reference sequence). Trimming shortened V by 6 bases and J by 4 bases, and 9 bases separated the two germline ends. The CDR3 nucleotides read TGCAGTGCGCCGGAGGGCACCGGGGAGCTGTTTTTT. Translated, it gives CSAPEGTGELFF.

This clonotype turned up a few times. This may stem from a read error, because a much larger clone lies one nucleotide away. The DNA for the CDR3 is TGTGCCATCAGTGAGTCGCAGTACCATGAGCAGTACTTC. Protein: CAISESQYHEQYF. The chain couples TRBV10-3 to TRBJ2-7; D is ambiguous. Trimming removed 0 bases at V and 7 bases at J, with 10 bases between. Germline-derived CDR1 and CDR2 are ENHRY and SYGVKD. The CDR3 consists of 13 residues.

This sequence joins TRBV5-1 and TRBJ2-7; D not resolved. CDR1 and CDR2 from the germline V gene are SGHRS and YFSETQ. The CDR3 contains 12 residues. Trimming took 4 bases from V and 7 from J, leaving 12 bases between them. CDR3 sequence reads: CASSPPCREQYF. CDR3 nucleotides: TGCGCCAGCAGCCCCCCCTGTAGGGAGCAGTACTTC.